This T cell receptor (beta chain) emerged from a study of regulatory T cells in long-lasting Graves disease. Study at large: It was over 5 years of antithyroid drugs, with positive TSH receptor antibodies, that meant persistent Graves' disease.

Sequencing libraries for TCR beta were prepared with iRepertoire HTBI primers and Arm-PCR of CDR3 regions. TCRdb re-called the multiplex PCR reads through MiXCR, storing one row per CDR3 protein. The sample comprises 600,000 to 800,000 distinct CDR3 sequences, roughly 30% of which are singletons, and under 50% rests with the top ten. Time point reported: persistent/refractory GD, antithyroid drugs over 5 years with positive TRAb. The TCR library was made from RNA extracted from PBMCs. Peripheral blood, around 9.7 milliliters per patient, was collected in EDTA tubes. The table lists this clonotype with a few counts. Specimen: peripheral blood mononuclear cells (PBMCs), collected when the disease was refractory, from a patient treated with antithyroid drugs. The TCR comes from a female donor with Graves disease.

CDR3 sequence: CASSPRPGQLNQPQHF. For the CDR3, the DNA is TGTGCCAGCAGCCCCCGTCCGGGACAGCTAAATCAGCCCCAGCATTTT. The chain joins TRBV7-3 to TRBJ1-5, with TRBD1 matching over 7 bases. V lost 5 bases and J lost 4; bases outside the gene matches: 11. Germline V gene lookup returns CDR1 SGHTA and CDR2 FQGTGA. There are 16 residues in the CDR3.